This entry is about one T cell receptor (beta chain). The target antigen is unknown. TCRdb processed the reads anew with MiXCR; each CDR3 protein has one entry. The data show roughly 21,000 distinct CDR3 sequences, roughly 45% seen once. Germline V gives CDR1 MNHEY, CDR2 SMNVEV (reference sequence). This CDR3 has 15 residues. V dropped 6 bases and J dropped 4 bases, with 18 bases sitting between them. The data belong to a study of type 1 regulatory T cells. The chain employs TRBV27 and TRBJ1-2, with D perhaps TRBD1 (5 bases). The clonotype comes from a human donor in good health. Sequenced material: cultured T cells, either the whole culture or a sorted T cell fraction (not recorded which). CDR3: CASRGGAGTSYGYTF. The CDR3 DNA reads as TGTGCCAGCAGGGGCGGGGCAGGGACTAGCTATGGCTACACCTTC.